Below are 2 T cell receptor beta chains sequenced from a single sample in a study of tumor-infiltrating lymphocytes in primary liver carcinoma. Reverse transcription of approximately 500 ng total RNA with a constant-region primer produced TCR beta cDNA. Amplification in three nested multiplex PCR rounds with slightly modified ARM-PCR gave rise to TCR beta libraries. PCR rounds one and two used TRBV1-TRBV30 forward primers with a C-beta reverse primer for 10 cycles each. Each CDR3 protein is one row after TCRdb ran MiXCR on the multiplex PCR reads. In the table there are over 250,000 distinct CDR3 sequences, 50% to 75% of which are singletons. Blood RNA came from unsorted whole blood; germline DNA was also extracted. The sequenced sample consisted of peripheral blood. The receptors come from a woman aged 25-40 years with primary liver carcinoma and hepatitis B virus infection.

V gene TRBV13 combines with J gene TRBJ1-6; D unresolved. The CDR3 extends over 14 amino acids. The V end was cut by 0 bases, the J end by 10 bases, with 10 bases between. The V gene's germline CDR1 is PRHDT and CDR2 FYEKMQ (reference sequence). The CDR3 DNA is TGTGCCAGCAGCTTAGGGGACGGGGTCTCACCCCTCCACTTT. The encoded protein is CASSLGDGVSPLHF. Complete variable domain (other parts from reference TRBV13 and TRBJ1-6): AAGVIQSPRHLIKEKRETATLKCYPIPRHDTVYWYQQGPGQDPQFLISFYEKMQSDKGSIPDRFSAQQFSDYHSELNMSSLELGDSALYFCASSLGDGVSPLHFGNGTRLTVT.

This clonotype showed up just once. The conserved phenylalanine or tryptophan is not found at the CDR3 terminus, so this likely reflects a read error. The chain combines TRBV6-1 with TRBJ2-3, with 7 bases fitting TRBD1. The CDR3 contains 14 residues. Germline loops: CDR1 MNHNS, CDR2 SASEGT. CDR3 region: CASRKTGSIDTQYL. The CDR3 region has the DNA TGTGCCAGCAGGAAGACAGGGAGCATAGATACGCAGTATCTT.